This T cell receptor (beta chain) originates from a study of cytomegalovirus exposure and HLA in healthy donors. Findings and limits, study-wide: As a later analysis showed, a missense DCLRE1C variant was linked to trimming of TCR beta V- and J-genes. Highest at DRB1 and lowest at HLA-C, TCR association rates differed among HLA loci in a later analysis. Earlier results showed most TCR beta V segments being productive about 87% or about 30% of the time.

Primers: 60 Vbeta forward and 13 Jbeta reverse. Original handling: A later analysis tallied 75 million to 80 million unique TCR beta chains, approximately 10 million of them shared. The method was immunoSEQ multiplex PCR; TCRdb's version includes in-frame clones alone and lacks a portion of them. V, J and clone size reflect that table, while D and trimming were determined from the DNA. Altogether around 150,000 clones are present, around 76% being singletons, with the ten largest covering roughly 7.1%. On this clone itself: Antigen unknown.

V gave up 5 bases and J gave up 2 bases, with 9 bases separating them. The CDR3 length is 13 residues. CDR1 is SQVTM and CDR2 is ANQGSEA in the germline V gene. This receptor was identified in a man aged 40-50 years in good health and CMV-seropositive. This rearrangement joins TRBV29-1 to TRBJ2-2; maybe TRBD2 (5 bases). The material sequenced was PBMCs. CDR3 DNA sequence: TGCAGCGTTAGAGGGTCCAACACCGGGGAGCTGTTTTTT. It encodes CSVRGSNTGELFF.